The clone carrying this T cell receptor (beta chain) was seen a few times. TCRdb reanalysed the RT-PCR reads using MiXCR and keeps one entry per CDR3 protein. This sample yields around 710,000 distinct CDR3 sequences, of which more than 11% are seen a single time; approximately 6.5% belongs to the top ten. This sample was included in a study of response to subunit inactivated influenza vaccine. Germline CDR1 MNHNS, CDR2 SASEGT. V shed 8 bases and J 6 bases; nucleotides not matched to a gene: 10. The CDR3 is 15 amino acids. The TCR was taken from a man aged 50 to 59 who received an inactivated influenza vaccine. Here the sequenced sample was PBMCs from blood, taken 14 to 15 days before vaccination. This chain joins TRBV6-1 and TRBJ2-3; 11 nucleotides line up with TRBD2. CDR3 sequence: CASYRSGTSGDTQYF. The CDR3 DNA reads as TGTGCCAGCTATAGATCCGGGACTAGCGGTGATACGCAGTATTTT.